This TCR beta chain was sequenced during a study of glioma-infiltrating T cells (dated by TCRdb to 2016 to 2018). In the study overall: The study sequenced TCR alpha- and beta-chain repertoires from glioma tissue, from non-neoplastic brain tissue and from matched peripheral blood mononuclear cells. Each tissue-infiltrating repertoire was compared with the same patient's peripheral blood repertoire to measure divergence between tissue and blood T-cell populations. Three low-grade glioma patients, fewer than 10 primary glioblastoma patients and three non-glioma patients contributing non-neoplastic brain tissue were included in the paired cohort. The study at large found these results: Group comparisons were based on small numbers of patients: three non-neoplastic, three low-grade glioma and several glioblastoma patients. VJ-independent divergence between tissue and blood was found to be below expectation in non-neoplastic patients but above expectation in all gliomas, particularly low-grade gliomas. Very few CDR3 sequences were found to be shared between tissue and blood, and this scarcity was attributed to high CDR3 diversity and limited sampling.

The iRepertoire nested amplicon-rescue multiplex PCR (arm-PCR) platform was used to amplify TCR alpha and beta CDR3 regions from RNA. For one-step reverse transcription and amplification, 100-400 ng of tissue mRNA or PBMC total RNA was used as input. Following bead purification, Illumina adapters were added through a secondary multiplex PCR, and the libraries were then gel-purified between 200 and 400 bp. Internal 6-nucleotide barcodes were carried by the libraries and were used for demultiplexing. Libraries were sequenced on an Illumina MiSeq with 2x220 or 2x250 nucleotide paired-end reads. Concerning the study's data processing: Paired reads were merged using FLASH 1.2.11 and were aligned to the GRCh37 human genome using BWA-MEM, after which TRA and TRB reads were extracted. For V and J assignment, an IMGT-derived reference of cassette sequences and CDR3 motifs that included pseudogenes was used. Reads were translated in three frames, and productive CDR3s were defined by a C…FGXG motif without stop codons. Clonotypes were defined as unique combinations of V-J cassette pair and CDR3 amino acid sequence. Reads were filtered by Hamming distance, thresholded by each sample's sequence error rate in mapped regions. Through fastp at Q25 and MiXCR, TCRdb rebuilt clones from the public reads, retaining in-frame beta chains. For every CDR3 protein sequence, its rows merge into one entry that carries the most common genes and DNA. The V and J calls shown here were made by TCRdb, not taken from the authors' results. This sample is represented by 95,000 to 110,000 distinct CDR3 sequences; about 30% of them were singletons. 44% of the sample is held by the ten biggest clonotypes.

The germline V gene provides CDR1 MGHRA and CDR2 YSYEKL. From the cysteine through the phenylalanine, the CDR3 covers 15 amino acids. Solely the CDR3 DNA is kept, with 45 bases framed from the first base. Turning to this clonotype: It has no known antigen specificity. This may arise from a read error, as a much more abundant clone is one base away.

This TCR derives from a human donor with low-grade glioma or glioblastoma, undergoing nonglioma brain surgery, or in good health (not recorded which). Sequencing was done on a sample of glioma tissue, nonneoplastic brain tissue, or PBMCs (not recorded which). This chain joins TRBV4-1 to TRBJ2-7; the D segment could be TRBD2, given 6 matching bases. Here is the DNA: TGCGCCAGCAGTCCGGGACTTACTTCCCCCTACGAGCGGTACTTC. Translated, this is CASSPGLTSPYERYF.